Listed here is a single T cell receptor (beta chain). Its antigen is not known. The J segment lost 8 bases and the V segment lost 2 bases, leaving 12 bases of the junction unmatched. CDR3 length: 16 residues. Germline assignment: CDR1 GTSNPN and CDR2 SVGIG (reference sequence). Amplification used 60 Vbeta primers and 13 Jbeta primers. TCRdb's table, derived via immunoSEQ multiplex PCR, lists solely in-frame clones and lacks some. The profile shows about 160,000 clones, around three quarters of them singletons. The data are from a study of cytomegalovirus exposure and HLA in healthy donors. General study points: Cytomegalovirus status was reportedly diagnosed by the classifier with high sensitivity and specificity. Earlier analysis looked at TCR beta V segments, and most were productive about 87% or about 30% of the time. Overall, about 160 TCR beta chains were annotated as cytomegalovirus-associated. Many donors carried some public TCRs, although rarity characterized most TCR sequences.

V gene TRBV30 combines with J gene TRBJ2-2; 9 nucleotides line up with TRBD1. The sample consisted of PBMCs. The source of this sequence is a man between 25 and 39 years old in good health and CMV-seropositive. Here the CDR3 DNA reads TGTGCCTGGAGTCCCTCGCGAACAGGGGGCTTAGGGGAGCTGTTTTTT. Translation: CAWSPSRTGGLGELFF.